The 12 T cell receptor beta chains below all came from one sample that was sequenced in a study of blood T cell repertoires in COVID-19. This table comes from immunoSEQ multiplex PCR, and its TCRdb copy is limited to in-frame clones, with some not included. The sample lists approximately 250,000 clones; approximately 90% were seen once. The material sequenced was PBMCs or T cells enriched from blood (not recorded which). The receptors were gathered from a woman in her twenties or thirties with acute COVID-19.

The chain recombines TRBV6-4 with TRBJ2-7; D not certain. Germline CDR1 reads MRHNA; CDR2 reads SNTAGT. This CDR3 is built from 15 residues. With 6 bases removed from V and 3 bases from J, the gap between germline ends came to 18 bases. CDR3 DNA sequence: TGTGCCAGCAGACTGACGGCCAGCGCGGACTACGAGCAGTACTTC. Encoded protein: CASRLTASADYEQYF.

With regard to this clone: At one end the junction does not follow the germline gene, possibly because of a read error. The chain combines TRBV6-6 with TRBJ2-7; D might be TRBD1 (5 bases). CDR3 length: 12 amino acids. CDR1 and CDR2 (germline): MNHNY, SVGAGI (reference sequence). The CDR3 loop reads CASSYSDSVSEF. CDR3 DNA: TGTGCCAGCAGTTACTCTGACAGCGTTTCGGAGTTC.

V and J are TRBV5-4 and TRBJ2-7, with 7 nucleotides matching TRBD1. The J segment lost 6 bases and the V segment lost 2 bases, leaving 5 bases of the junction unmatched. The CDR3 is 13 residues long. Germline-derived CDR1 and CDR2 are SGHNT and YYREEE (reference sequence). The CDR3: CASSFGTVSEQYF. CDR3 DNA: TGTGCCAGCAGCTTCGGGACAGTCAGCGAGCAGTACTTC.

The chain links TRBV6-6 to TRBJ2-7; the D gene is possibly TRBD2 (6 bases). The CDR3 runs to 16 residues. Germline loops: CDR1 MNHNY, CDR2 SVGAGI (reference sequence). The V and J ends lost 0 bases and 0 bases respectively, with 12 bases between them. DNA of the CDR3: TGTGCCAGCAGTTACTCTCATCGGGGGAACTCCTACGAGCAGTACTTC. This encodes CASSYSHRGNSYEQYF.

J is TRBJ2-1 and V is TRBV11-3, with 11 bases lining up with TRBD2. The CDR3 runs to 15 residues. The V and J ends lost 2 bases and 10 bases, in that order; junction bases with no gene match: 7. Germline loops: CDR1 SGHNT, CDR2 YENEEA. The CDR3 reads CASSLRLAGSREQFF. The CDR3 DNA sequence: TGTGCCAGCAGCTTAAGACTAGCGGGATCTCGGGAGCAGTTCTTC.

The V call is TRBV19, the J call TRBJ1-3; 7 bases are shared with TRBD1. Germline trimming cut 9 bases from V and 2 bases from J; bases unmatched to any gene: 7. The germline V gene has CDR1 LNHDA and CDR2 SQIVND (reference sequence). The CDR3 is made up of 14 amino acids. The CDR3 reads CASRRQGAGNTIYF. For the CDR3, the DNA is TGTGCCAGCAGGAGACAGGGAGCTGGAAACACCATATATTTT. Full variable domain (remainder filled in from reference TRBV19 and TRBJ1-3): DGGITQSPKYLFRKEGQNVTLSCEQNLNHDAMYWYRQDPGQGLRLIYYSQIVNDFQKGDIAEGYSVSREKKESFPLTVTSAQKNPTAFYLCASRRQGAGNTIYFGEGSWLTVV.

This chain uses TRBV27 with TRBJ1-2, with D unresolved. V gave up 4 bases and J gave up 2 bases, with 8 bases separating them. The CDR3 length is 13 residues. Germline lookup yields CDR1 MNHEY and CDR2 SMNVEV (reference sequence). CDR3 sequence (DNA): TGTGCCAGCAGTTCAGGTCCAAACTATGGCTACACCTTC. This codes for CASSSGPNYGYTF.

The V call is TRBV19, the J call TRBJ2-2; 10 bases map to TRBD2. J was trimmed by 7 bases and V by 6 bases; bases with no gene match: 14. There are 17 residues in the CDR3. Looked up from germline, CDR1 is LNHDA and CDR2 is SQIVND (reference sequence). In nucleotides, the CDR3 is TGTGCCAGTAGGCTAGACCCTAGCGGGAGTCGGAGCGGGGAGCTGTTTTTT. Translation gives CASRLDPSGSRSGELFF.

This chain links TRBV7-2 with TRBJ1-2; 7 bases fit TRBD1. The CDR3 totals 14 residues. Germline V CDR1 and CDR2: SGHTA, FQGNSA. The ends lost 5 bases at V and 2 bases at J; junction bases unmatched: 5. In DNA, the CDR3 is TGTGCCAGCAGCCTCAGACAGGGAAACTATGGCTACACCTTC. It translates to CASSLRQGNYGYTF.

This chain connects TRBV29-1 to TRBJ2-1; weak D call: TRBD2 (6 bases). V was pared by 7 bases and J by 10 bases, with 14 bases between. This CDR3 is 11 amino acids long. Germline values: CDR1 SQVTM, CDR2 ANQGSEA. The CDR3 coding sequence is TGCAGCGGGTACCGGGACTCCGAGCAGTTCTTC. This translates into CSGYRDSEQFF.

CDR3 in DNA: TGTGCCAGCGGGGTGCGGGGGCAGCCCCAGCATTTT. This gives the protein CASGVRGQPQHF. The V and J genes are TRBV12-3 or TRBV12-4 and TRBJ1-5; possibly TRBD1 for D (5 bases). Deletions cut 8 bases from V and 7 bases from J, with 12 bases between. The CDR3 has 12 residues.

The chain has TRBV2 and TRBJ1-2; D call uncertain. Germline V gene lookup returns CDR1 SNHLY and CDR2 FYNNEI. V was trimmed by 7 bases and J by 8 bases, leaving 17 bases between them. This CDR3 contains 13 residues. The CDR3 DNA reads TGTGCCAGCACCCGGGAAGTAGTAAGAGGCTACACCTTC. Its translation: CASTREVVRGYTF.